Below, 23 T cell receptor beta chains from the same sample are listed, as sequenced in a study of cytomegalovirus exposure and HLA in healthy donors. The study ran its PCR with 60 Vbeta and 13 Jbeta primers. Clones were sequenced by immunoSEQ multiplex PCR, and TCRdb holds only the in-frame ones, with some missing. The repertoire includes 95,000 to 100,000 clones, approximately 80% of them detected once, and roughly 8% sits in the top ten. The sequencing sample was made of PBMCs. The receptors originated from a female donor in good health and CMV-seronegative.

The chain recombines TRBV5-8 with TRBJ1-2, with 11 bases that match TRBD1. The CDR3 has 14 amino acids. The V and J ends lost 2 bases and 4 bases, in that order; junction bases with no gene match: 1. Germline lookup yields CDR1 SGHTS and CDR2 YDEGEE. CDR3 DNA: TGTGCCAGCAGCTTCGGGACAGGGGGCTATGGCTACACCTTC. This gives the protein CASSFGTGGYGYTF.

With regard to this clone: This specimen includes other DNA sequences encoding the same CDR3. The V and J genes are TRBV28 and TRBJ2-7; D is uncertain. CDR3 length: 11 residues. V was shortened by 2 bases and J by 3 bases, with 2 bases between the two germline ends. The germline gives CDR1 MDHEN, CDR2 SYDVKM. CDR3 loop: CASSLRYEQYF. CDR3 sequence (DNA): TGTGCCAGCAGTTTACGCTACGAGCAGTACTTC. The full variable domain, its missing parts supplied by reference TRBV28 and TRBJ2-7, is DVKVTQSSRYLVKRTGEKVFLECVQDMDHENMFWYRQDPGLGLRLIYFSYDVKMKEKGDIPEGYSVSREKKERFSLILESASTNQTSMYLCASSLRYEQYFGPGTRLTVT.

The chain has TRBV27 and TRBJ2-5; D possibly corresponds to TRBD2 (6 bases). The CDR3 is 15 amino acids. Germline-derived CDR1 and CDR2 are MNHEY and SMNVEV (reference sequence). V was pared by 5 bases and J by 5 bases, with 18 bases between. CDR3 nucleotide sequence: TGTGCCAGCAGTCCACAAGTCAGGAGGGTTGAGACCCAGTACTTC. Residues: CASSPQVRRVETQYF.

This chain links TRBV5-1 with TRBJ1-1, with D possibly being TRBD1 (6 bases). Trimming stripped 4 bases from V and 3 bases from J, with 25 bases between. This CDR3 contains 18 residues. CDR1 and CDR2 from the germline V gene are SGHRS and YFSETQ. CDR3 loop: CASSRGQVHHYLYTEAFF. The DNA for the CDR3 is TGCGCCAGCAGCCGGGGACAAGTCCATCACTACCTTTACACTGAAGCTTTCTTT.

Only one count was recorded for this clone. This chain connects TRBV5-4 to TRBJ1-1; 8 bases agree with TRBD1. This CDR3 has 16 amino acids. Germline V gene sequence: CDR1 SGHNT, CDR2 YYREEE (reference sequence). V dropped 3 bases and J dropped 1; count of bases not matched to a gene: 8. CDR3 protein: CASSSKQGVRNTEAFF. CDR3 nucleotide sequence: TGTGCCAGCAGCTCTAAACAGGGGGTAAGGAACACTGAAGCTTTCTTT.

V and J are TRBV28 and TRBJ2-1, with unresolved D. With 5 bases removed from V and 4 bases from J, the gap between germline ends came to 12 bases. This CDR3 is built from 14 residues. CDR1 and CDR2 (germline): MDHEN, SYDVKM. The CDR3, as DNA: TGTGCCAGCAGTCCCTCCGGAGATTACAATGAGCAGTTCTTC. This sequence encodes CASSPSGDYNEQFF. The full variable domain, completed using reference TRBV28 and TRBJ2-1, is DVKVTQSSRYLVKRTGEKVFLECVQDMDHENMFWYRQDPGLGLRLIYFSYDVKMKEKGDIPEGYSVSREKKERFSLILESASTNQTSMYLCASSPSGDYNEQFFGPGTRLTVL.

The chain has TRBV5-1 and TRBJ2-5; TRBD2 agrees at 7 bases. The germline V gene has CDR1 SGHRS and CDR2 YFSETQ. Trimming removed 4 bases from V and 2 bases from J; junction bases left unmatched: 8. This CDR3 contains 15 residues. The chain's CDR3 is CASSPGTTGQETQYF. The CDR3 DNA sequence: TGCGCCAGCAGCCCTGGGACTACGGGACAAGAGACCCAGTACTTC.

V usage is TRBV19 and J usage is TRBJ1-2; 10 positions agree with TRBD1. Germline V gene data show CDR1 as LNHDA and CDR2 as SQIVND (reference sequence). CDR3 length: 14 residues. V was clipped by 5 bases and J by 7 bases; unmatched bases: 7. The CDR3 here is CASSPPGQGIGYTF. Here the CDR3 DNA reads TGTGCCAGTAGTCCACCGGGACAGGGGATTGGCTACACCTTC.

The chain recombines TRBV28 with TRBJ1-4; the match to TRBD1 covers 9 bases. Losses at the gene ends were 5 bases for V and 7 bases for J; bases not matched to a gene: 8. This CDR3 has 15 amino acids. Germline lookup yields CDR1 MDHEN and CDR2 SYDVKM. The CDR3 DNA reads TGTGCCAGCAGTCGTACCGGGACAGGGCGTGAAAAACTGTTTTTT. It encodes CASSRTGTGREKLFF.

V gene TRBV27 combines with J gene TRBJ2-7; 13 bases match TRBD2. Germline loops: CDR1 MNHEY, CDR2 SMNVEV (reference sequence). There are 15 residues in the CDR3. Trimming took 7 bases from V and 7 from J; bases not matched to a gene: 10. The CDR3 bases are TGTGCCAGCACCCCGCTACTAGCGGGGGGGAGGGAGCAGTACTTC. Protein sequence: CASTPLLAGGREQYF.

The J gene is TRBJ2-5, the V gene TRBV9; 7 positions match TRBD2. The CDR3 is 14 amino acids. V shed 3 bases and J 6 bases; nucleotides not matched to a gene: 8. Germline assignment: CDR1 SGDLS and CDR2 YYNGEE. CDR3 protein: CASSGGGMGKTQYF. CDR3 in DNA: TGTGCCAGCAGCGGGGGGGGAATGGGGAAGACCCAGTACTTC.

V and J are TRBV4-1 and TRBJ1-5, with TRBD1 identical over 7 bases. The CDR3 sequence is 16 residues long. Germline-derived CDR1 and CDR2 are MGHRA and YSYEKL. Losses at the gene ends were 4 bases for V and 6 bases for J; bases not matched to a gene: 12. CDR3: CASSPSGVHRGQPQHF. CDR3 DNA: TGCGCCAGCAGCCCGTCGGGGGTCCACAGGGGTCAGCCCCAGCATTTT.

The CDR3 here is CASSFDRVNEQYF. The CDR3 DNA reads as TGTGCCAGCAGCTTTGACAGGGTCAACGAGCAGTACTTC. J is TRBJ2-7 and V is TRBV7-8; 7 nucleotides align to TRBD1. The ends lost 3 bases at V and 5 bases at J; junction bases unmatched: 4. Germline V CDR1 and CDR2: SGHVS, FQNEAQ. The CDR3 runs 13 residues.

This sequence joins TRBV9 and TRBJ2-4, with 7 bases aligning to TRBD1. CDR3 length: 14 residues. J was trimmed by 2 bases and V by 3 bases; bases with no gene match: 2. CDR1 is SGDLS, CDR2 YYNGEE, per germline. The CDR3 DNA sequence: TGTGCCAGCAGCGAGGGGGCCACCAAAAACATTCAGTACTTC. The encoded protein is CASSEGATKNIQYF.

This chain connects TRBV5-4 to TRBJ1-2; a weak D match, TRBD1 (5 bases). The CDR3 contains 18 residues. Germline V gives CDR1 SGHNT, CDR2 YYREEE (reference sequence). The V end was cut by 0 bases, the J end by 5 bases, with 23 bases between. The CDR3 DNA follows: TGTGCCAGCAGCTTGGATTTGGGGCTACAGGCTGAAGTATATGGCTACACCTTC. Translated: CASSLDLGLQAEVYGYTF.

This rearrangement joins TRBV27 to TRBJ2-2, with no clear D. This CDR3 comprises 16 residues. V was cut by 3 bases and J by 0 bases, with 11 bases left in between. Looked up from germline, CDR1 is MNHEY and CDR2 is SMNVEV (reference sequence). The CDR3 is CASSFFVGSNTGELFF. The CDR3 bases are TGTGCCAGCAGTTTCTTCGTGGGCTCGAACACCGGGGAGCTGTTTTTT.

The V call is TRBV7-6, the J call TRBJ2-5, with TRBD1 matching 8 bases. The CDR3 is 15 residues long. Germline V lookup: CDR1 SGHVS, CDR2 FNYEAQ. The V gene end was trimmed by 5 bases and the J gene end by 5 bases; junction bases not matched to a gene: 10. The CDR3 DNA sequence: TGTGCCAGCAGCCCGATTTGGACAGGGAAGGAGACCCAGTACTTC. Protein sequence: CASSPIWTGKETQYF.

The rearrangement joins TRBV30 to TRBJ1-1; D ambiguous. Per germline, CDR1 GTSNPN and CDR2 SVGIG (reference sequence). The V and J ends lost 5 bases and 5 bases respectively, with 12 bases between them. The CDR3 is 12 amino acids. CDR3 amino acids: CAWGRGKTEAFF. In DNA, the CDR3 is TGTGCCTGGGGCAGAGGGAAGACTGAAGCTTTCTTT. The full variable domain, completed using reference TRBV30 and TRBJ1-1, is SQTIHQWPATLVQPVGSPLSLECTVEGTSNPNLYWYRQAAGRGLQLLFYSVGIGQISSEVPQNLSASRPQDRQFILSSKKLLLSDSGFYLCAWGRGKTEAFFGQGTRLTVV.

There are a few counts of this clone. This rearrangement joins TRBV28 to TRBJ1-1, with D hard to call. The germline V and J ends were trimmed by 6 bases and 8 bases, with 10 bases remaining between them. Per germline, CDR1 MDHEN and CDR2 SYDVKM. The CDR3 has 11 residues. The CDR3 DNA reads TGTGCCAGCAGCCAATCACTCGAAGCTTTCTTT. It yields the protein CASSQSLEAFF.

The chain couples TRBV7-8 to TRBJ2-7, with D possibly being TRBD1 (7 bases). This CDR3 is 15 amino acids long. Between the trimmed V and J ends, which lost 4 bases and 4 bases, there was a span of 17 bases. Germline V lookup: CDR1 SGHVS, CDR2 FQNEAQ. The CDR3 DNA follows: TGTGCCAGCAGCTCCGGCGGGGCAGGGGGGTACGAGCAGTACTTC. As protein: CASSSGGAGGYEQYF.

This chain links TRBV15 with TRBJ2-1; 11 nucleotides agree with TRBD2. The CDR3 totals 17 residues. The germline CDR1 and CDR2 sequences are LNHNV and YYDKDF (reference sequence). V was clipped by 2 bases and J by 2 bases; unmatched bases: 5. CDR3 DNA: TGTGCCACCAGCAGAACTAGCGGGAGTTTAGCCTACAATGAGCAGTTCTTC. Residues: CATSRTSGSLAYNEQFF.

The chain carries TRBV7-9 and TRBJ1-2, with D maybe TRBD1 (5 bases). CDR1 and CDR2 (germline): SEHNR, FQNEAQ (reference sequence). V lost 5 bases to trimming and J lost 1 base, with 8 bases between them. This CDR3 is built from 13 residues. Written as DNA, the CDR3 is TGTGCCAGCAGCGCCGACAGTAACTATGGCTACACCTTC. Amino acid sequence: CASSADSNYGYTF.

The genes are TRBV6-6 and TRBJ1-3; TRBD1 aligns across 7 bases. This CDR3 contains 15 residues. The V and J ends lost 6 bases and 3 bases, in that order; junction bases with no gene match: 8. Looked up from germline, CDR1 is MNHNY and CDR2 is SVGAGI (reference sequence). CDR3 region: CASRGTGVLGNTIYF. CDR3 sequence (DNA): TGTGCCAGCAGGGGAACAGGGGTACTTGGAAACACCATATATTTT.